This entry features one T cell receptor (beta chain) sequence. The antigen is undetermined. Template material for amplifying TCR beta CDR3 regions consisted of RNA transcripts. A first-round RT-PCR of the TCR CDR3 used the HTBI primer set. TCRdb itself ran the multiplex PCR reads through MiXCR, one entry per CDR3 protein. Here the sample spans about 160,000 distinct CDR3 sequences, just under 9.5% being singletons. The data belong to a study of T cells in Graves' hyperthyroidism and ophthalmopathy. V gave up 4 bases and J gave up 7 bases; unmatched junction bases: 5. Germline assignment: CDR1 SGDLS and CDR2 YYNGEE. This CDR3 spans 13 amino acids. In making diagnoses, clinical symptoms, serum thyroxine and TRAb, thyroid ultrasound and orbital computed tomography were all used. First hyperthyroidism diagnosis is when the blood sample was obtained, before any ophthalmopathy symptoms. The study's findings and limits: The model anticipated ophthalmopathy a median approximately six months pre-onset. Most clonotypes that expanded in the thyroid above 0.001 also showed up in blood.

The specimen was blood. This TCR came from a woman aged 18-35 years with Graves' hyperthyroidism that later progressed to Graves' ophthalmopathy. The rearrangement links TRBV9 to TRBJ2-1, with 7 bases identical to TRBD1. Here the CDR3 DNA reads TGTGCCAGCAGCCGAGGGGGCGGGAATGAGCAGTTCTTC. Amino acid sequence: CASSRGGGNEQFF.